These 4 T cell receptor beta chains were sequenced from one sample in a study of OX40 agonist ivuxolimab in advanced cancers. Produced via immunoSEQ multiplex PCR; TCRdb's table is partial and in-frame only. The table lists roughly 70,000 clones, approximately 86% of them singletons. Here the sequenced sample was CD4+ or CD8+ T cells sorted from blood, taken in a trial of the OX40 agonist ivuxolimab. All receptors derive from an adult with an advanced solid tumor such as melanoma, head and neck, liver or kidney cancer.

The CDR3 reads CASSVVSTIGEQFF. The CDR3 DNA sequence: TGTGCCAGCAGCGTGGTTTCCACTATTGGTGAGCAGTTCTTC. This chain uses TRBV9 with TRBJ2-1; no clear D. This CDR3 spans 14 amino acids. Germline loops: CDR1 SGDLS, CDR2 YYNGEE. Trimming took off 2 bases at V and 9 bases at J, with 15 bases between the two ends.

This clone was observed once. V gene TRBV18 combines with J gene TRBJ1-1, with no clear D. Per germline, CDR1 KGHSH and CDR2 LQKENI. Trimming took off 5 bases at V and 2 bases at J, with 6 bases between the two ends. There are 12 residues in the CDR3. The CDR3 DNA sequence: TGTGCCAGCTCATCCCCTAACACTGAAGCTTTCTTT. The encoded protein is CASSSPNTEAFF.

The chain couples TRBV6-6 to TRBJ2-1; D possibly corresponds to TRBD1 (5 bases). The V end lost 0 bases, the J end lost 7 bases, and 10 bases lay between the germline ends. CDR3 size: 14 residues. Germline V gene data show CDR1 as MNHNY and CDR2 as SVGAGI (reference sequence). Here the CDR3 DNA reads TGTGCCAGCAGTTACTCGGCAGGGAAGAATGAGCAGTTCTTC. Translating it yields CASSYSAGKNEQFF.

This clone was observed a few times. The chain uses TRBV28 and TRBJ1-2, with 10 bases lining up with TRBD1. J gave up 4 bases and V 5 bases, and 7 bases lay outside the gene matches. The CDR3 consists of 15 residues. CDR1 is MDHEN and CDR2 is SYDVKM in the germline V gene. The CDR3 is CASSPGQGGPYGYTF. CDR3 sequence (DNA): TGTGCCAGCAGTCCTGGACAGGGGGGCCCCTATGGCTACACCTTC.